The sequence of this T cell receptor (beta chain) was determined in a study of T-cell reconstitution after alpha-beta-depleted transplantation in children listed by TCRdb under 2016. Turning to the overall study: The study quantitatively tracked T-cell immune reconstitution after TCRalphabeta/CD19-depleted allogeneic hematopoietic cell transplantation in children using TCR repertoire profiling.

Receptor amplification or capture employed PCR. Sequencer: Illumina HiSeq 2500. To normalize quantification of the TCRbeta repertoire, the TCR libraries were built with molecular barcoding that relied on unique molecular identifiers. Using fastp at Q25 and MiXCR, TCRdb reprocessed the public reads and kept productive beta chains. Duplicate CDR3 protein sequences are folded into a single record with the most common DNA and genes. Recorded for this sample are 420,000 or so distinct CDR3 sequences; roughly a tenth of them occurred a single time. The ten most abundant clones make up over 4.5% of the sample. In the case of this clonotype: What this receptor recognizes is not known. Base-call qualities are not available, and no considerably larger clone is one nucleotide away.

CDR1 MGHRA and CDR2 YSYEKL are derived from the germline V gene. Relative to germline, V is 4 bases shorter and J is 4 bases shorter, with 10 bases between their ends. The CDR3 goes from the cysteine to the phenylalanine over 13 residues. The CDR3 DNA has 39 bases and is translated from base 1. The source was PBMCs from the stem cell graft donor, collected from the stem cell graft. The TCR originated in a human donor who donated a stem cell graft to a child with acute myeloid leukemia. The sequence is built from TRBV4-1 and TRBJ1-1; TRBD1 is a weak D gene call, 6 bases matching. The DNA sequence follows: TGCGCCAGCAGCCGAGGACAGAGCACTGAAGCTTTCTTT. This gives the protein CASSRGQSTEAFF.